This TCR beta chain was recorded in a study of graft-versus-host responses after intestinal transplantation. Overall study results and limits: Detected in recipient marrow were GvH clones, some of which were first observed in ileum or blood. Circulating GvH clones peaking coincided with falling HvG clones soon after transplant.

Note on this clone: Its cognate antigen is unknown.

The V gene end was trimmed by 5 bases and the J gene end by 6 bases; junction bases not matched to a gene: 3. The V gene's germline CDR1 is MNHEY and CDR2 SVGAGI. The CDR3 consists of 12 residues. This table comes from immunoSEQ multiplex PCR, and its TCRdb copy is limited to in-frame clones, with some not included. The repertoire holds about 97,000 clones, with around 90% as singletons. Sequencing was performed on PBMCs, taken approximately 420 days after intestinal transplant. This TCR was recovered from a human patient who received an intestinal transplant, so some T cells may come from the graft donor. The rearrangement uses TRBV6-5 and TRBJ2-7; 8 nucleotides line up with TRBD1. CDR3 DNA sequence: TGTGCCAGCAGTACGACAGGGGTCGAGCAGTACTTC. Its protein product is CASSTTGVEQYF.